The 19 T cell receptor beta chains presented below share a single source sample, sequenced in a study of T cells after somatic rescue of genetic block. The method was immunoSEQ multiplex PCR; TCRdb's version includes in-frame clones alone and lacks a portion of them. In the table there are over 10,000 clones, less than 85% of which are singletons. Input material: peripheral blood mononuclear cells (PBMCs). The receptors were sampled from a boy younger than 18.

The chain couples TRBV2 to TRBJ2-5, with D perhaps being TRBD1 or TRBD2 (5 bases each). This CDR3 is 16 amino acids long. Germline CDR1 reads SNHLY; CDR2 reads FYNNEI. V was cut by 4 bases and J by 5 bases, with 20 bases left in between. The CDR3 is CASSGGFRDRVETQYF. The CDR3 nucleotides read TGTGCCAGCAGTGGGGGGTTCAGGGACCGCGTGGAGACCCAGTACTTC.

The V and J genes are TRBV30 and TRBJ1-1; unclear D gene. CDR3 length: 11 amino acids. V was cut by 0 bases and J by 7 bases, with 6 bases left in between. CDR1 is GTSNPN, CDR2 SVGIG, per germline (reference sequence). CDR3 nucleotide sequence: TGTGCCTGGAGTGTACTGGGTGAAGCTTTCTTT. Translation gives CAWSVLGEAFF.

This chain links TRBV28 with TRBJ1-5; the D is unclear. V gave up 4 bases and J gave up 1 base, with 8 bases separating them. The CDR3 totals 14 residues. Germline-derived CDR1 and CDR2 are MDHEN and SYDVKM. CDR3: CASSYLSSNQPQHF. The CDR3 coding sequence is TGTGCCAGCAGTTATCTGTCCAGCAATCAGCCCCAGCATTTT. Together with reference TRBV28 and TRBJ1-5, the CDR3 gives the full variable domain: DVKVTQSSRYLVKRTGEKVFLECVQDMDHENMFWYRQDPGLGLRLIYFSYDVKMKEKGDIPEGYSVSREKKERFSLILESASTNQTSMYLCASSYLSSNQPQHFGDGTRLSIL.

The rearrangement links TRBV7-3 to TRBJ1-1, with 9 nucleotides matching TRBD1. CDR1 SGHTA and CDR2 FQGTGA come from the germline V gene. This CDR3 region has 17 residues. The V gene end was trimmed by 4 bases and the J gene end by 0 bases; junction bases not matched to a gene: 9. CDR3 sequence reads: CASSCRDREGLNTEAFF. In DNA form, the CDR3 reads TGTGCCAGCAGCTGCCGGGACAGGGAGGGATTGAACACTGAAGCTTTCTTT.

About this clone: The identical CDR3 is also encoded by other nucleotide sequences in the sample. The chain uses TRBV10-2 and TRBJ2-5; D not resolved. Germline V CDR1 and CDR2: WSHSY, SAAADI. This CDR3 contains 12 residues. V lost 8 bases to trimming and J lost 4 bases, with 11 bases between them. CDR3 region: CASRPNRETQYF. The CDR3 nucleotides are TGCGCCAGCCGGCCGAACAGAGAGACCCAGTACTTC.

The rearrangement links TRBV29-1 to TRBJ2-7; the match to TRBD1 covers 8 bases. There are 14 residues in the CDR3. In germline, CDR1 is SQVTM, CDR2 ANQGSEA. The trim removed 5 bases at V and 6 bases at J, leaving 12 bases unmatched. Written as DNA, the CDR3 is TGCAGCGTTCCGGGCCCGCCGCAGGGGGCCGAGCAGTACTTC. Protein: CSVPGPPQGAEQYF.

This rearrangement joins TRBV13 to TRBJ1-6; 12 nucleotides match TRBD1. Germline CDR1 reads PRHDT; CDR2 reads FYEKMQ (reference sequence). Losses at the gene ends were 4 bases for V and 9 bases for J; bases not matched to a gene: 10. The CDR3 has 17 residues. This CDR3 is CASSSSSEGQGASPLHF. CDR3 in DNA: TGTGCCAGCAGCTCATCCTCCGAGGGACAGGGGGCTTCACCCCTCCACTTT.

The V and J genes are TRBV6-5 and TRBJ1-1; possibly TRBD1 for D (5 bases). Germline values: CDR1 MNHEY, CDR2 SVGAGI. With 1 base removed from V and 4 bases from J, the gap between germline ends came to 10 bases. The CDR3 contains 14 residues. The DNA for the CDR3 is TGTGCCAGCAGTTACTTGGGGGGGGGCACTGAAGCTTTCTTT. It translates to CASSYLGGGTEAFF.

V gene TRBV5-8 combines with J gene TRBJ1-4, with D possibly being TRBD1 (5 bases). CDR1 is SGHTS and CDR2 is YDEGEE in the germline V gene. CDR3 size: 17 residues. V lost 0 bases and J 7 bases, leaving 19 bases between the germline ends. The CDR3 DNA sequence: TGTGCCAGCAGCTTGGAAGGGCTCAATAGGGGAGGTGAAAAACTGTTTTTT. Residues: CASSLEGLNRGGEKLFF.

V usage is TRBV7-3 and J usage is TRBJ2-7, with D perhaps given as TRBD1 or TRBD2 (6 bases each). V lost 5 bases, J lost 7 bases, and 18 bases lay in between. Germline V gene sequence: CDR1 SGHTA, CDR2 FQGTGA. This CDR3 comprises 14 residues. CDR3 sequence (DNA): TGTGCCAGCAGCCCCGGGCAGGGGAGGTGGGAGCAGTACTTC. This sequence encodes CASSPGQGRWEQYF.

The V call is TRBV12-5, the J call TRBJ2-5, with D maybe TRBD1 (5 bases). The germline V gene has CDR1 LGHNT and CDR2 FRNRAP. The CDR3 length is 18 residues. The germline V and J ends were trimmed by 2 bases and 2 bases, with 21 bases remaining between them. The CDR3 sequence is CASGLTWGRITTQETQYF. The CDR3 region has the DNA TGTGCTAGTGGTTTGACCTGGGGCAGGATTACAACTCAAGAGACCCAGTACTTC.

The CDR3 sequence is CASNGGAYNEQFF. The CDR3 coding sequence is TGTGCCAGTAACGGGGGGGCCTACAATGAGCAGTTCTTC. The genes are TRBV19 and TRBJ2-1; TRBD2 matches at 8 bases. J gave up 2 bases and V 7 bases, and 1 base lay outside the gene matches. In germline, CDR1 is LNHDA, CDR2 SQIVND (reference sequence). CDR3 length: 13 residues.

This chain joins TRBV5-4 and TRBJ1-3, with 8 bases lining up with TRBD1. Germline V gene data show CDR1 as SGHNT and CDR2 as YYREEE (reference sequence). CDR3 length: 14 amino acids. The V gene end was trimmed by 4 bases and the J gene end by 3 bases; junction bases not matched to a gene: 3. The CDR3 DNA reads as TGTGCCAGCAGCCGGACAGGGCTTGGAAACACCATATATTTT. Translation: CASSRTGLGNTIYF.

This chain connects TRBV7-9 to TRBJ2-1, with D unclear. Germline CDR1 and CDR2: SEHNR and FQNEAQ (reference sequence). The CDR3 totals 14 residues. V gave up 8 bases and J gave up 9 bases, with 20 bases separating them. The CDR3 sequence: CASRSVLVRSEQFF. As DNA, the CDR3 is TGTGCCAGCCGTTCCGTGTTAGTTAGGAGTGAGCAGTTCTTC.

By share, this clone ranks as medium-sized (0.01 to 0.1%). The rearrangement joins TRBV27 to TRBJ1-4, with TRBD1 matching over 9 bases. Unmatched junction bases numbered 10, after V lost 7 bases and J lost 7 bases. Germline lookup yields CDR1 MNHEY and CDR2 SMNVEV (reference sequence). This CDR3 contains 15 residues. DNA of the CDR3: TGTGCCAGCACCACTTTTACAGGGGGCGGTGAAAAACTGTTTTTT. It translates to CASTTFTGGGEKLFF.

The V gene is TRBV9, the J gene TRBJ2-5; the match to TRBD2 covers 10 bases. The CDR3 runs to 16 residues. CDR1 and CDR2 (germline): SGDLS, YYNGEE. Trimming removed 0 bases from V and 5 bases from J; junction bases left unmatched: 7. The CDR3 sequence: CASSVGLAGALETQYF. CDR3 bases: TGTGCCAGCAGCGTAGGTCTAGCGGGGGCCTTGGAGACCCAGTACTTC.

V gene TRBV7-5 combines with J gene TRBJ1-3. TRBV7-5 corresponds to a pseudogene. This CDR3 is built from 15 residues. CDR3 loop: CARSLEDSSGNTIYF. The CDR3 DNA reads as TGTGCCAGAAGCTTAGAGGATTCCTCTGGAAACACCATATATTTT.

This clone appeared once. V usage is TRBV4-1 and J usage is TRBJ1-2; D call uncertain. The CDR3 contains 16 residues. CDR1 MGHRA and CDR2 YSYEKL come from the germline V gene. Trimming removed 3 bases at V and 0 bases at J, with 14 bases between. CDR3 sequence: CASSQEEQISNYGYTF. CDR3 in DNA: TGCGCCAGCAGCCAGGAAGAACAGATTTCTAACTATGGCTACACCTTC.

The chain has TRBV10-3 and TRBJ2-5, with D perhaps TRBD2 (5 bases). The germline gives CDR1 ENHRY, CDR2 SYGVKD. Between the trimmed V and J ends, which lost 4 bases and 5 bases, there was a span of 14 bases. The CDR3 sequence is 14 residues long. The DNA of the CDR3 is TGTGCCATCAGTGGCGGGCTAAGCACGGAGACCCAGTACTTC. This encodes CAISGGLSTETQYF.